The rows below give T cell receptor beta chains drawn from one sample of a study of control samples from healthy donors and cancer patients. Some clones are missing from TCRdb's copy, which holds only in-frame ones; the method was immunoSEQ multiplex PCR. The profile shows 210,000 or so clones, roughly nine tenths of them singletons. Sequencing used blood. These receptors were collected from a man aged 25 to 40 in good health. CDR3s include the opening cysteine and the closing phenylalanine or tryptophan. Each record gives: D gene, V gene, J gene, clone size, CDR3 length, CDR3 DNA, CDR3 protein. A D gene is named only where the DNA matches it firmly. Not every row has a clone size; where given, it reads once, few, many or a size class.

>TRBD1|TRBV5-1|TRBJ2-2|NA|17
TGCGCCAGCAGCTTTCAACAGGGGGCTGCGAACACCGGGGAGCTGTTTTTT
CASSFQQGAANTGELFF
>NA|TRBV5-5|TRBJ1-3|NA|17
TGTGCCAGCAGCTCCCGGGGCGGGGGAACCTCTGGAAACACCATATATTTT
CASSSRGGGTSGNTIYF
>NA|TRBV6-2/TRBV6-3|TRBJ1-5|NA|15
TGTGCCAGCAGTTATAATGCGAATAGCAATCAGCCCCAGCATTTT
CASSYNANSNQPQHF
>NA|TRBV6-5|TRBJ1-6|NA|14
TGTGCCAGCAATGCGGGGTCTCTTAATTCACCCCTCCACTTT
CASNAGSLNSPLHF
>NA|TRBV4-2|TRBJ1-1|NA|14
TGTGCCAGCAGCCAAGTATACGGGGAGACTGAAGCTTTCTTT
CASSQVYGETEAFF
>NA|TRBV6-6|TRBJ1-2|NA|14
TGTGCCAGCACCTGGGGGGGAGCTAACTATGGCTACACCTTC
CASTWGGANYGYTF
>NA|TRBV5-1|TRBJ2-1|NA|14
TGCGCCAGCAGCGGGGAAGCTCCATGGGGAGAGCAGTTCTTC
CASSGEAPWGEQFF
>TRBD1|TRBV5-1|TRBJ1-2|NA|14
TGCGCCAGCACCGCGGACAGGGTTAACTATGGCTACACCTTC
CASTADRVNYGYTF
>NA|TRBV6-2/TRBV6-3|TRBJ2-3|few|15
TGTGCCAGCAGCGATGGGACCGCCAAGGGAGATACGCAGTATTTT
CASSDGTAKGDTQYF
>TRBD1|TRBV9|TRBJ2-7|NA|15
TGTGCCAGCAGCGTCTCCGGGACAGGGGGCAACGAGCAGTACTTC
CASSVSGTGGNEQYF
>NA|TRBV7-9|TRBJ1-4|NA|13
TGTGCCAGCAGTCAGGACGAAAATGAAAAACTGTTTTTT
CASSQDENEKLFF
>NA|TRBV7-9|TRBJ1-1|NA|11
TGTGCCAGCAGCCCGCCGGACGAAGCTTTCTTT
CASSPPDEAFF
>NA|TRBV3-1/TRBV3-2|TRBJ2-3|NA|14
TGTGCCAGCAGCCGGGGGGGCACGCCAGATACGCAGTATTTT
CASSRGGTPDTQYF
>NA|TRBV7-9|TRBJ2-3|NA|15
TGTGCCAGCAGCTTAGCGGGGGGCAAGTATGATACGCAGTATTTT
CASSLAGGKYDTQYF
>TRBD1|TRBV5-1|TRBJ1-3|NA|16
TGCGCCAGCAGCTTAACCGGGACAGGGACTGGAAACACCATATATTTT
CASSLTGTGTGNTIYF
>TRBD1|TRBV10-3|TRBJ1-1|NA|13
TGTGCCACCAGAGACAGGGCTGACACTGAAGCTTTCTTT
CATRDRADTEAFF
>TRBD1|TRBV29-1|TRBJ1-1|NA|12
TGCAGCGCCCCAGGGGGAGGCACTGAAGCTTTCTTT
CSAPGGGTEAFF
>NA|TRBV10-2|TRBJ2-1|NA|13
TGCGCCAGCAGTGAGTCGGGGCAGCTTGAGCAGTTCTTC
CASSESGQLEQFF
>NA|TRBV9|TRBJ2-6|few|15
TGTGCCAGCACCCTCAATAACTCTGGGGCCAACGTCCTGACTTTC
CASTLNNSGANVLTF
>NA|TRBV6-6|TRBJ2-7|NA|14
TGTGCCAGCAGTTACTCGCTCCTTGCCGACGAGCAGTACTTC
CASSYSLLADEQYF
>NA|TRBV5-6|TRBJ1-3|NA|15
TGTGCCAGCAGCTTGTGGCAGGGGAAGCGAAACACCATATATTTT
CASSLWQGKRNTIYF
>NA|TRBV6-1|TRBJ2-1|NA|15
TGTGCCAGCAGTGAAGACAGGGTAAGCTACAATGAGCAGTTCTTC
CASSEDRVSYNEQFF
>NA|TRBV12-3/TRBV12-4|TRBJ1-6|NA|13
TGTGCCAGCAGGCGGCAGGAGAATTCACCCCTCCACTTT
CASRRQENSPLHF
>NA|TRBV3-1/TRBV3-2|TRBJ2-1|NA|12
TGTGCCAGCAGTCAGGTTCTCAATGAGCAGTTCTTC
CASSQVLNEQFF
>TRBD2|TRBV6-2/TRBV6-3|TRBJ2-1|few|12
TGTGCCAGCAGTCTCAGACTAGCGGGGCAGTTCTTC
CASSLRLAGQFF
>NA|TRBV7-9|TRBJ1-1|NA|11
TGTGCCAGCAGCTTAGCACCCAGCGCTTTCTTT
CASSLAPSAFF
>TRBD2|TRBV6-2/TRBV6-3|TRBJ2-3|NA|17
TGTGCCAGCAGTTACCTCCGACTAGCGGCTAGCACAGATACGCAGTATTTT
CASSYLRLAASTDTQYF
>TRBD1|TRBV7-2|TRBJ1-5|NA|15
TGTGCCAGCAGCCTTCGGACAGGACCCCATCAGCCCCAGCATTTT
CASSLRTGPHQPQHF
>TRBD1|TRBV5-1|TRBJ2-7|NA|15
TGCGCCAGCAGCCAGGGGACAGAAGGACCCTACGAGCAGTACTTC
CASSQGTEGPYEQYF
>TRBD1|TRBV5-5|TRBJ2-6|NA|17
TGTGCCAGCACCCTCCCCGGGACAGCCTCTGGGGCCAACGTCCTGACTTTC
CASTLPGTASGANVLTF
>TRBD1|TRBV7-8|TRBJ1-2|once|17
TGTGCCAGCAGCCATAGGACAGGGGGGGTGGCTAACTATGGCTACACCTTC
CASSHRTGGVANYGYTF
>TRBD2|TRBV6-1|TRBJ2-7|NA|15
TGTGCCAGCAGTGAATTGGCGGGGGGACCCTACGAGCAGTACTTC
CASSELAGGPYEQYF
>NA|TRBV3-1/TRBV3-2|TRBJ1-6|NA|13
TGTGCCAGCAGCCTCAGCGGGACTCAGCCCCTCCACTTT
CASSLSGTQPLHF
>NA|TRBV27|TRBJ2-1|once|13
TGTGCCAGCAGTCCCGTCTCCTACAATGAGCAGTTCTTC
CASSPVSYNEQFF
>NA|TRBV29-1|TRBJ2-5|NA|13
TGCAGCGTCCAGGGCGCCAGACAAGAGACCCAGTACTTC
CSVQGARQETQYF
>NA|TRBV7-2|TRBJ2-7|NA|15
TGTGCCAGCAGCACCTTGGGGGGGCGCCCTTACGAGCAGTACTTC
CASSTLGGRPYEQYF
>NA|TRBV19|TRBJ1-5|once|18
TGTGCCAGTAGTCCCAACCCAACAGCCACGTATAGCAATCAGCCCCAGCATTTT
CASSPNPTATYSNQPQHF
>TRBD1|TRBV2|TRBJ2-3|NA|15
TGTGCCAGCAGCGACAGGGGGCAACGGTCAGATACGCAGTATTTT
CASSDRGQRSDTQYF
>NA|TRBV12-5|TRBJ1-2|NA|15
TGTGCTAGTGGTTTAGGACGGGCAGCTAACTATGGCTACACCTTC
CASGLGRAANYGYTF